The table lists the clone carrying this T cell receptor beta chain with a few counts. TCRdb ran MiXCR on the 5' RACE reads and lists one entry per CDR3 protein. Of about 90,000 distinct CDR3 sequences in the sample, 12% were seen once. These data originate in a study of early T cells in non-severe SARS-CoV-2 infection. This CDR3 has 11 amino acids. Trimming left V 1 base short and J 8 bases short, with 3 bases between. The origin of this receptor is an adult who was a healthcare worker with PCR-confirmed SARS-CoV-2 infection or an uninfected control (not recorded which). This chain uses TRBV12-3 or TRBV12-4 with TRBJ2-1; D not certain. Sequenced here: whole blood, sampled at baseline. Here the CDR3 reads CASSLGYEQFF. CDR3 in DNA: TGTGCCAGCAGTTTAGGCTATGAGCAGTTCTTC.